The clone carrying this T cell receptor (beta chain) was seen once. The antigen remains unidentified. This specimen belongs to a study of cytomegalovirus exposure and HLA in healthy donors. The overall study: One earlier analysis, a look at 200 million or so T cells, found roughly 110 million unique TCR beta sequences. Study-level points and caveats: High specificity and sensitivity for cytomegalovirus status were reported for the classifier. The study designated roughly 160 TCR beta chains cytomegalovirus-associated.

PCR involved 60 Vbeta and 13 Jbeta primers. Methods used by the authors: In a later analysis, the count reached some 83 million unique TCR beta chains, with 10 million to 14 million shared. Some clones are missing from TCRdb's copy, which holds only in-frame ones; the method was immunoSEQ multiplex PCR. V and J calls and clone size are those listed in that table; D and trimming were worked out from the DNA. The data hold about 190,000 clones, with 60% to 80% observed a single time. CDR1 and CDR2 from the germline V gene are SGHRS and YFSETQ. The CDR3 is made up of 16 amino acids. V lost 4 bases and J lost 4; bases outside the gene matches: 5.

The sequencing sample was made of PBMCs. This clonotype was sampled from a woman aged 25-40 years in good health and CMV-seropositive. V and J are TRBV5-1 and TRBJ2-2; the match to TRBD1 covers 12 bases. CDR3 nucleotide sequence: TGCGCCAGCAGCCCTCCGGGACAGGGGGCCACCGGGGAGCTGTTTTTT. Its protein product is CASSPPGQGATGELFF.